In this sample, the clone carrying this T cell receptor beta chain turned up once. The antigen is not known. The sample is drawn from a study of identifying expanded T cells in peripheral blood. Points from the study as a whole: Technical replicates showed about 1.2 changed clones; approximately 2 weeks roughly 15; four weeks 19. Variance in clone template counts between two-week samples significantly increased with total template count across all healthy donors.

No infections or other immune events were documented during collection. The method was immunoSEQ multiplex PCR; TCRdb's version includes in-frame clones alone and lacks a portion of them. Among around 78,000 clones listed, roughly 86% were seen once. V shed 2 bases and J 10 bases; nucleotides not matched to a gene: 6. The germline V gene has CDR1 MNHEY and CDR2 SVGAGI. The CDR3 sequence is 14 residues long. Sequencing input: blood. The chain couples TRBV6-5 to TRBJ2-1; 9 bases are a match to TRBD1. The clonotype was recovered from a person aged 18-70 years in good health. The CDR3 reads CASSYPGQGYEQFF. As DNA, the CDR3 is TGTGCCAGCAGTTACCCGGGACAGGGTTACGAGCAGTTCTTC.